The rows below give T cell receptor beta chains drawn from one sample of a study of long-term antiretroviral therapy in people with HIV. Repertoires were generated with immunoSEQ multiplex PCR, while TCRdb's copy carries only in-frame clones and drops some. The table has about 17,000 clones, 75% to 85% seen once. Sequenced here: unsorted PBMCs, sampled 0.1 years before starting antiretroviral therapy. The receptors stem from a man younger than 30 with HIV. Each CDR3 is given with its conserved first and last residue. The order of the fields is clone size, D gene, V gene, J gene, CDR3 protein, CDR3 DNA. A D gene is named only where the DNA matches it firmly. Expanded clones are given a class, and other clones once, few, many or no size at all.

>few|.|TRBV10-1|TRBJ1-1
CASSTVRTEAFF
TGCGCCAGCAGTACCGTACGCACTGAAGCTTTCTTT
>.|.|TRBV5-5|TRBJ1-4
CASSQLARFEKLFF
TGTGCCAGCAGCCAGCTGGCGCGGTTCGAAAAACTGTTTTTT
>.|.|TRBV2|TRBJ1-4
CASSAMESTNEKLFF
TGTGCCAGCAGTGCAATGGAGTCAACTAATGAAAAACTGTTTTTT
>.|.|TRBV7-8|TRBJ1-5
CASSLPADSNQPQHF
TGTGCCAGCAGCTTACCGGCGGATAGCAATCAGCCCCAGCATTTT
>.|TRBD2|TRBV4-3|TRBJ2-2
CASASGSANTGELFF
TGCGCCAGCGCCAGCGGGAGCGCGAACACCGGGGAGCTGTTTTTT
>.|TRBD2|TRBV7-9|TRBJ2-7
CASSLRREGYEQYF
TGTGCCAGCAGCTTACGGCGGGAGGGCTACGAGCAGTACTTC
>.|.|TRBV19|TRBJ2-3
CASGTDTQYF
TGTGCCAGCGGTACAGATACGCAGTATTTT
>.|.|TRBV9|TRBJ2-7
CASSVAGYGAYEQYF
TGTGCCAGCAGCGTAGCGGGGTATGGGGCCTACGAGCAGTACTTC
>medium-sized|.|TRBV19|TRBJ2-3
CASSIGTDTQYF
TGTGCCAGTAGTATAGGGACAGATACGCAGTATTTT
>once|.|TRBV7-8|TRBJ1-4
CASSPLWEGVGEKLFF
TGTGCCAGCAGCCCCCTTTGGGAGGGGGTGGGCGAAAAACTGTTTTTT
>.|TRBD1|TRBV7-3|TRBJ2-1
CASSSKGAGEQFF
TGTGCCAGCAGCTCAAAGGGGGCAGGTGAGCAGTTCTTC
>.|.|TRBV6-1|TRBJ1-2
CASTRTSNYGYTF
TGTGCCAGCACGCGGACTTCTAACTATGGCTACACCTTC
>.|.|TRBV5-4|TRBJ1-2
CASSLALENGYTF
TGTGCCAGCAGCTTGGCCCTCGAGAATGGCTACACCTTC
>.|.|TRBV7-8|TRBJ1-4
CASSPQPASATNEKLFF
TGTGCCAGCAGCCCCCAACCAGCGAGCGCAACTAATGAAAAACTGTTTTTT
>.|.|TRBV5-6|TRBJ1-2
CASSLGAMNYGYTF
TGTGCCAGCAGCTTGGGCGCGATGAACTATGGCTACACCTTC
>.|.|TRBV28|TRBJ1-2
CASSFGGSAYGYTF
TGTGCCAGCAGTTTTGGAGGGTCGGCGTATGGCTACACCTTC
>.|TRBD1|TRBV19|TRBJ2-3
CASRGDRRWADTQYF
TGTGCCAGTAGGGGGGACAGGCGTTGGGCAGATACGCAGTATTTT
>.|.|TRBV28|TRBJ2-6
CASTDNRVSGANVLTF
TGTGCCAGCACAGACAACAGGGTATCTGGGGCCAACGTCCTGACTTTC